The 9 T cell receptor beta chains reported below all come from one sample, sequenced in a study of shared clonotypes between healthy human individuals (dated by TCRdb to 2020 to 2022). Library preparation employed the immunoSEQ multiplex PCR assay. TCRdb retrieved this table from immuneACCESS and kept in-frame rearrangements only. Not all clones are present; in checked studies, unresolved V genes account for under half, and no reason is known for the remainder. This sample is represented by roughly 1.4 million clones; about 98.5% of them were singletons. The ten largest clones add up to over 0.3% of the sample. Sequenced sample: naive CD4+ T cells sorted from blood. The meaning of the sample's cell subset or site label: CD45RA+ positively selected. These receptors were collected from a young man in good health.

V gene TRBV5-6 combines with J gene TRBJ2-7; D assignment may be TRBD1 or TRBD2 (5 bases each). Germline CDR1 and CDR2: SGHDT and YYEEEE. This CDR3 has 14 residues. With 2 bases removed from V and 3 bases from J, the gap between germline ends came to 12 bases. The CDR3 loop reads CASSFGRDLYEQYF. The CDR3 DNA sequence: TGTGCCAGCAGCTTCGGCCGGGACCTCTACGAGCAGTACTTC.

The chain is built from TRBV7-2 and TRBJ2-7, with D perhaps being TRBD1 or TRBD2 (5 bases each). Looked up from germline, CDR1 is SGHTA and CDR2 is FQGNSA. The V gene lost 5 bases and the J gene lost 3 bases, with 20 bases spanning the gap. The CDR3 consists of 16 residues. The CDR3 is CASSRNPGTVDYEQYF. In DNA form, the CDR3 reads TGTGCCAGCAGCCGAAACCCCGGGACGGTTGACTACGAGCAGTACTTC.

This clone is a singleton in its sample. As DNA, the CDR3 is TGTGCCAGCAGCCCTATACGGACTAGCGGGAGTACCTACGAGCAGTACTTC. Its protein is CASSPIRTSGSTYEQYF. The chain uses TRBV11-2 and TRBJ2-7, with 13 bases fitting TRBD2. Germline CDR1 SGHAT, CDR2 FQNNGV. This CDR3 has 17 residues. Trimming at V came to 5 bases and at J to 2 bases, leaving 9 bases not matched to a gene.

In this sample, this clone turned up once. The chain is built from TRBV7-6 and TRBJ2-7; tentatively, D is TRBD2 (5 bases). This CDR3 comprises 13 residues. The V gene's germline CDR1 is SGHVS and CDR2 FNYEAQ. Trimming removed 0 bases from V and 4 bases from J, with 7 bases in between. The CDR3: CASSLAEGYEQYF. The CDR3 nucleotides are TGTGCCAGCAGCTTAGCCGAGGGTTACGAGCAGTACTTC.

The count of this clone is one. This chain's CDR3 is CASRESKNIQYF. The CDR3 coding sequence is TGTGCCAGCCGGGAGTCCAAAAACATTCAGTACTTC. The rearrangement links TRBV28 to TRBJ2-4, with a possible D match to TRBD2 (6 bases). V gave up 8 bases and J gave up 2 bases, with 7 bases separating them. Germline-derived CDR1 and CDR2 are MDHEN and SYDVKM. This CDR3 spans 12 amino acids.

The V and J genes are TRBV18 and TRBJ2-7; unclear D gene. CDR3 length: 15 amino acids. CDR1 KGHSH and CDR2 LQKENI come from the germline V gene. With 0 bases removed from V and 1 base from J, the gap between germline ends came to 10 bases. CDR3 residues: CASSPPPAESYEQYF. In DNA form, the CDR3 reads TGTGCCAGCTCACCACCCCCGGCTGAGTCCTACGAGCAGTACTTC.

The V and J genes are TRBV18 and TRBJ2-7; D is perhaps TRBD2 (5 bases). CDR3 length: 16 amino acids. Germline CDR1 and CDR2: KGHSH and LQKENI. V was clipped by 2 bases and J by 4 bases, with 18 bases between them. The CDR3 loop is CASSPVGLEWEYEQYF. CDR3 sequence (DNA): TGTGCCAGCTCACCAGTCGGCCTGGAGTGGGAGTACGAGCAGTACTTC. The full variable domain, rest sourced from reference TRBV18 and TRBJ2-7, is NAGVMQNPRHLVRRRGQEARLRCSPMKGHSHVYWYRQLPEEGLKFMVYLQKENIIDESGMPKERFSAEFPKEGPSILRIQQVVRGDSAAYFCASSPVGLEWEYEQYFGPGTRLTVT.

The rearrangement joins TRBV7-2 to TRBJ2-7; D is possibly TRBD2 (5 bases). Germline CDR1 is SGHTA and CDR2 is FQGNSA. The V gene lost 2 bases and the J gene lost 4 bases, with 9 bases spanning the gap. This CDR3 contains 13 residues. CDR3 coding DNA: TGTGCCAGCAGCTTACCCGGGGAGTACGAGCAGTACTTC. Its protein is CASSLPGEYEQYF.

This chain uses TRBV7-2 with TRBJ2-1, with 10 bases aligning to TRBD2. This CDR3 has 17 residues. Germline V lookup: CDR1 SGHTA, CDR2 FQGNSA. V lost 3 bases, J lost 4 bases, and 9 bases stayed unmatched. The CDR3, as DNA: TGTGCCAGCAGCTTGACCCCCGGACTAGCGGATTACAATGAGCAGTTCTTC. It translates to CASSLTPGLADYNEQFF.